The rows below give T cell receptor beta chains drawn from one sample of a study of cytomegalovirus exposure and HLA in healthy donors. Generated by immunoSEQ multiplex PCR, the TCRdb table keeps only in-frame clones and is missing some. The sample shows 110,000 or so clones, about 81% of them seen only once. Material: PBMCs. Receptors originate from a man in his forties or fifties in good health and CMV-seronegative. Each CDR3 is given with its conserved first and last residue. The order of the fields is V gene, J gene, CDR3 length, CDR3 protein.

>TRBV2|TRBJ2-1|14
CASSRDRNHNEQFF
>TRBV19|NA|16
CASSPRGGTGTYEQYF
>TRBV30|TRBJ2-5|14
CAWVGVRGQETQYF
>TRBV28|TRBJ2-1|11
CASSLYSGQFF
>TRBV10-2|TRBJ1-4|13
CASSVSENEKLFF
>TRBV7-2|TRBJ1-2|15
CASSLDQGLFNGYTF
>TRBV4-1|TRBJ2-7|13
CASSRGQGYEQYF
>TRBV27|TRBJ2-1|19
CASSLLLSASGRDYNEQFF
>TRBV7-7|TRBJ2-1|14
CASSLTGSYNEQFF
>TRBV30|TRBJ2-1|15
CAWSTGTSGAFEQFF
>TRBV28|TRBJ2-7|15
CASSSLGAGSYEQYF
>TRBV7-2|TRBJ2-7|14
CASSEDRHPYEQYF
>TRBV9|TRBJ2-2|15
CASSAGTENTGELFF
>TRBV28|TRBJ2-7|11
CASGSLYEQYF
>TRBV14|TRBJ2-3|16
CASSTYGQVSTDTQYF
>TRBV11-2|TRBJ2-1|15
CASTEPPGPNNEQFF
>TRBV5-4|TRBJ2-1|16
CASSLTSGRARNEQFF
>TRBV2|TRBJ2-2|17
CASSELMDRVWAGELFF
>TRBV15|TRBJ2-2|12
CATLAHTGELFF
>TRBV9|TRBJ2-1|17
CASSPRLAANSYNEQFF
>TRBV30|TRBJ2-7|19
CAWIPQGGLAGPSSYEQYF
>TRBV27|TRBJ2-1|12
CASSFRGNEQFF
>TRBV19|TRBJ2-1|11
CASSTNNEQFF
>TRBV7-2|TRBJ2-1|16
CASSPPGGLAYNEQFF
>TRBV5-6|TRBJ1-5|19
CASSLLPAQGAGSNQPQHF
>TRBV4-3|TRBJ2-3|11
CASGVEDTQYF
>TRBV11-2|TRBJ2-7|14
CATLPGSPPYEQYF
>TRBV9|TRBJ1-1|15
CANSPSGQGPAEAFF
>TRBV6-5|TRBJ2-4|12
CASRNDRDSQYF
>TRBV6-5|TRBJ2-5|12
CASSNPPGTQYF
>TRBV28|TRBJ1-1|14
CASSFQGANTEAFF
>TRBV6-6|TRBJ2-4|15
CASSTGTSGRTIQYF
>TRBV7-6|TRBJ1-4|16
CASSLAEEVTNEKLFF
>TRBV18|TRBJ2-3|15
CASSRTSNGADTQYF
>TRBV18|TRBJ1-1|15
CASSPRTGPGVEAFF
>TRBV19|TRBJ2-1|12
CASSSGIHEQFF
>TRBV7-9|TRBJ1-1|12
CASSAEISEAFF
>TRBV19|TRBJ1-1|15
CASSPRTGANTEAFF
>TRBV28|TRBJ2-1|20
CASSLSGLAGFLGGINEQFF
>TRBV6-5|NA|16
CASSYSTGGSSYEQYF
>TRBV7-9|TRBJ1-1|16
CASSLTGRVTRPEAFF
>TRBV21-1|TRBJ1-1|14
CASSKPDRGTEAFF
>TRBV30|TRBJ1-1|14
CAWSVQGGLDEAFF
>TRBV5-1|TRBJ2-7|15
CASSLSRTGVYEQYF
>TRBV9|TRBJ2-3|18
CASSEPLAGEGRTDTQYF
>TRBV5-4|TRBJ1-1|14
CASSVQGPNTEAFF
>TRBV4-3|TRBJ1-2|14
CASSQERGTYGYTF
>TRBV6-5|TRBJ2-7|15
CASSRHRGHSYEQYF